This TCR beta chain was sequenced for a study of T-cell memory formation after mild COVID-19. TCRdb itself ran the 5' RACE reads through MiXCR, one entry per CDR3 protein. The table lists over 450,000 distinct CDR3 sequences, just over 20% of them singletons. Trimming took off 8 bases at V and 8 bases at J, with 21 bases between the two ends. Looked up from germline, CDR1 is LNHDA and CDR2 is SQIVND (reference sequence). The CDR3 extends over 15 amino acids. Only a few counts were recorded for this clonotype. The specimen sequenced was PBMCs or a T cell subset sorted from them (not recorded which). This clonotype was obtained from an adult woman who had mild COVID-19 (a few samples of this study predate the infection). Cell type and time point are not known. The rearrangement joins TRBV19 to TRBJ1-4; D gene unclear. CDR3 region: CASRRTSGKEEKLFF. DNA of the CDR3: TGTGCCAGTCGCAGGACTTCCGGGAAAGAAGAAAAACTGTTTTTT.